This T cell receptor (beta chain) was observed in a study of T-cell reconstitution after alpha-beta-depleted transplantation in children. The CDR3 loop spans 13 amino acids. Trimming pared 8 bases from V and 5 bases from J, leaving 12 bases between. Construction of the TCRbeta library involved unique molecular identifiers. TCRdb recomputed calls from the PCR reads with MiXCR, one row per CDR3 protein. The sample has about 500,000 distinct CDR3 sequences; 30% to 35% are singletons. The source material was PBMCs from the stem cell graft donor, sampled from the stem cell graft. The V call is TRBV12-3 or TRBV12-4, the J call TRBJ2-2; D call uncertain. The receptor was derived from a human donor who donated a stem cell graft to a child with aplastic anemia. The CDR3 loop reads CASEFTVTGELFF. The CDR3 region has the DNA TGTGCCAGCGAGTTCACGGTGACCGGGGAGCTGTTTTTT.